The rows below give T cell receptor beta chains drawn from one sample of a study of monozygotic twins with inflammatory bowel disease. For each CDR3 protein, TCRdb gives one entry from its re-call of the 5' RACE reads, without DNA. The listing records hundreds of thousands of distinct CDR3 sequences. Sequenced sample: blood. Receptors were obtained from a human donor with ulcerative colitis or Crohn's disease, or a healthy co-twin of an affected twin (not recorded which). The CDR3 runs from the conserved cysteine through the conserved F or W. Fields, in order: J gene, V gene, CDR3 protein.

TRBJ2-1 TRBV7-3 CASSTTGYEQFF
TRBJ1-1 TRBV6-1 CASRWGMNTEAFF
TRBJ1-1 TRBV6-5 CASSYLRNTEAFF
TRBJ1-1 TRBV7-7 CASSLAPDTEAFF
TRBJ2-5 TRBV12-3/TRBV12-4 CASSLEGLADETQYF
TRBJ2-1 TRBV10-2 CASSEAGGLNEQFF
TRBJ2-7 TRBV19 CASSIALDYRVIGEQYF
TRBJ1-6 TRBV7-9 CASSSGRSNSPLHF
TRBJ1-5 TRBV7-8 CASSLARHLTDQPQHF
TRBJ2-5 TRBV7-2 CASSPGPTTQETQYF
TRBJ2-1 TRBV11-2 CASRSGLVRRDEQFF
TRBJ1-2 TRBV5-1 CASSLFRETGYGYTF
TRBJ2-2 TRBV5-1 CASSLSWGSNTGELFF
TRBJ2-7 TRBV20-1 CSSTGVTVRYEQYF
TRBJ2-2 TRBV5-1 CASSTTSGQTGELFF
TRBJ1-4 TRBV24-1 CATSDPGMRKLFF
TRBJ1-4 TRBV5-6 CASSFRKPGSEKLFF
TRBJ1-1 TRBV7-8 CASSSRQFNTEAFF